The rows below give T cell receptor beta chains drawn from one sample of a study of early stage breast cancer tumors. The table came from immunoSEQ multiplex PCR; TCRdb's copy has only in-frame clones and leaves some out. The profile shows about 72,000 clones, around 80% of them singletons. The sample comprised blood. The origin of the receptors is a person between 60 and 70 years old with breast cancer. Both conserved end residues are part of each CDR3. D genes are given only for firm matches. The listing skips clone size in some rows; elsewhere it reads once, few, many or a size class.

clone_size: NA
d_call: TRBD2
v_call: TRBV28
j_call: TRBJ2-1
cdr3_nt: TGTGCCATCAATAGCGGGGGAAACTACAATGAGCAGTTCTTC
cdr3_aa: CAINSGGNYNEQFF

clone_size: NA
d_call: TRBD1
v_call: TRBV5-4
j_call: TRBJ1-1
cdr3_nt: TGTGCCAGCAGCTTACCCGGCTCAACAGGGGCTACTGAAGCTTTCTTT
cdr3_aa: CASSLPGSTGATEAFF

clone_size: once
d_call: NA
v_call: TRBV19
j_call: TRBJ2-7
cdr3_nt: TGTGCCAGTAGCGGACCTGACCCTTACAAGCAGTACTTC
cdr3_aa: CASSGPDPYKQYF

clone_size: once
d_call: NA
v_call: TRBV2
j_call: TRBJ2-5
cdr3_nt: TGTGCCAGCAGTGAATTAGCGGAGACCCAGTACTTC
cdr3_aa: CASSELAETQYF

clone_size: NA
d_call: NA
v_call: TRBV28
j_call: TRBJ2-1
cdr3_nt: TGTGCCAGCGCAGGGTGGAATGAGCAGTTCTTC
cdr3_aa: CASAGWNEQFF

clone_size: NA
d_call: NA
v_call: TRBV5-6
j_call: TRBJ2-1
cdr3_nt: TGTGCCAGCAGCTCTCAAACGAGCTCCTACAATGAGCAGTTCTTC
cdr3_aa: CASSSQTSSYNEQFF

clone_size: NA
d_call: NA
v_call: TRBV7-9
j_call: TRBJ1-6
cdr3_nt: TGTGCCAGCAGCTCTGTGGGAAGGTTGAATTCACCCCTCCACTTT
cdr3_aa: CASSSVGRLNSPLHF

clone_size: NA
d_call: TRBD2
v_call: TRBV27
j_call: TRBJ2-1
cdr3_nt: TGTGCCAGCAGTTTAGGGGGGAGGGCAAACAATGAGCAGTTCTTC
cdr3_aa: CASSLGGRANNEQFF

clone_size: NA
d_call: TRBD1
v_call: TRBV28
j_call: TRBJ2-2
cdr3_nt: TGTGCCAGCAGGGCCAGTCTTGGGACAGGGGACCTTCTTTACACCGGGGAGCTGTTTTTT
cdr3_aa: CASRASLGTGDLLYTGELFF

clone_size: NA
d_call: TRBD1
v_call: TRBV28
j_call: TRBJ1-2
cdr3_nt: TGTGCCAGCAGTCGGACAGGGGGCGGCTATGGCTACACCTTC
cdr3_aa: CASSRTGGGYGYTF

clone_size: NA
d_call: NA
v_call: TRBV27
j_call: TRBJ2-7
cdr3_nt: TGTGCCAGCAGTGATGCCGGGACGGACGAGCAGTACTTC
cdr3_aa: CASSDAGTDEQYF

clone_size: NA
d_call: NA
v_call: TRBV6-5
j_call: TRBJ2-1
cdr3_nt: TGTGCCAGCACTCCCCTGGCAGCCTCCTACAATGAGCAGTTCTTC
cdr3_aa: CASTPLAASYNEQFF

clone_size: few
d_call: NA
v_call: TRBV2
j_call: TRBJ2-2
cdr3_nt: TGTGCCAGTACTGCAACAGGGATTCTCCCCGGGGAGCTGTTTTTT
cdr3_aa: CASTATGILPGELFF

clone_size: NA
d_call: NA
v_call: TRBV30
j_call: TRBJ1-5
cdr3_nt: TGTGCCTGGGGGGCGATCGAAGGACAGCCCCAGCATTTT
cdr3_aa: CAWGAIEGQPQHF

clone_size: NA
d_call: NA
v_call: TRBV2
j_call: TRBJ1-3
cdr3_nt: TGTGCCAGCAGTGAAGAGGCAGTCGGCGGGTTCACCATATATTTT
cdr3_aa: CASSEEAVGGFTIYF

clone_size: NA
d_call: TRBD2
v_call: TRBV28
j_call: TRBJ2-1
cdr3_nt: TGTGCCAGCAGTCTAGCGGGAGGGTGGAATGAGCAGTTCTTC
cdr3_aa: CASSLAGGWNEQFF

clone_size: NA
d_call: TRBD1
v_call: TRBV18
j_call: TRBJ1-6
cdr3_nt: TGTGCCAGCTCACGACAGGGTAGTGGATCACCCCTCCACTTT
cdr3_aa: CASSRQGSGSPLHF